The clone carrying this T cell receptor beta chain came up a few times. This CDR3 region has 17 residues. Trimming cost V 2 bases and J 3 bases; bases outside gene matches: 10. CDR1 is ENHRY and CDR2 is SYGVKD in the germline V gene. This specimen belongs to a study of identical twins. Among all donors, each was a healthy Caucasian. MiXCR, run by TCRdb on the 5' RACE reads, gives a single entry per CDR3 protein. Of a few hundred thousand distinct CDR3 sequences in the sample, roughly 20% were seen once. The TCR was taken from a man between 50 and 59 years old in good health. This rearrangement joins TRBV10-3 to TRBJ2-3, with 8 bases that match TRBD2. The sequencing sample was made of naive T cells sorted from blood. This CDR3 is CAISEGVGRAATDTQYF. As DNA, the CDR3 is TGTGCCATCAGTGAGGGGGTCGGGAGGGCTGCGACAGATACGCAGTATTTT.